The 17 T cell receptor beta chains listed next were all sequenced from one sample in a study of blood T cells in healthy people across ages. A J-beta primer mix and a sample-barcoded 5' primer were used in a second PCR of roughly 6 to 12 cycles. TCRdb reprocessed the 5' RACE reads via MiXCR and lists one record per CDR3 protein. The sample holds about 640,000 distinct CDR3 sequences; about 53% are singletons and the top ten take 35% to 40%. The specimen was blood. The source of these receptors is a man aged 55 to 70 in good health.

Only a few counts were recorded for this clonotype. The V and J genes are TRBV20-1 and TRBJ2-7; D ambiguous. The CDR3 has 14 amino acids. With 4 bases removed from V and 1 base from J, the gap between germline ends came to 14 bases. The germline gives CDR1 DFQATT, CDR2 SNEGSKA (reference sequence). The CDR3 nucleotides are TGCAGTGCTAAGACCGGCATCGGGTCCTACGAGCAGTACTTC. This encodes CSAKTGIGSYEQYF.

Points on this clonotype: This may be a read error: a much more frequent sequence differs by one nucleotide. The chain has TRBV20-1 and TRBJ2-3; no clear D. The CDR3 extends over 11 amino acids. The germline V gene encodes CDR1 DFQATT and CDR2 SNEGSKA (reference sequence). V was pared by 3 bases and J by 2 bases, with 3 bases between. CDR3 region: CSASYTDTQYF. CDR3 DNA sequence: TGCAGTGCTAGTTACACAGATACGCAGTATTTT.

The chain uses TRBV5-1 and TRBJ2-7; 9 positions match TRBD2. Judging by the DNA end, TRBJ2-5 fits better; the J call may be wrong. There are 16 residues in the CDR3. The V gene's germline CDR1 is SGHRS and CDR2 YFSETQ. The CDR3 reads CASSSVSGRQQKTQYF. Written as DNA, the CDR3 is TGCGCCAGCAGCTCGGTTAGCGGGAGACAACAAAAGACCCAGTACTTC.

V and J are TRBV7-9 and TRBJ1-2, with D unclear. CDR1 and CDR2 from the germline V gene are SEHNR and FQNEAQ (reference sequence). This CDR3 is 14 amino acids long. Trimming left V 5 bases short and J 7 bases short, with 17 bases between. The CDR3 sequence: CASSDGILGCGYTF. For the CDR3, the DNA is TGTGCCAGCAGCGACGGGATTCTGGGCTGTGGCTACACCTTC. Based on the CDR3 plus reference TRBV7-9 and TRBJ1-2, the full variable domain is DTGVSQNPRHKITKRGQNVTFRCDPISEHNRLYWYRQTLGQGPEFLTYFQNEAQLEKSRLLSDRFSAERPKGSFSTLEIQRTEQGDSAMYLCASSDGILGCGYTFGSGTRLTVV.

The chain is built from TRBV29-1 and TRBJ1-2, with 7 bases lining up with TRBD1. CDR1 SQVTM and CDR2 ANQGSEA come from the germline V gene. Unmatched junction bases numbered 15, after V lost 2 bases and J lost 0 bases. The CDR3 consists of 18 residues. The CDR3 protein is CSVEMTKGASHANYGYTF. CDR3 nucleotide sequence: TGCAGCGTTGAAATGACAAAGGGGGCCTCCCACGCTAACTATGGCTACACCTTC. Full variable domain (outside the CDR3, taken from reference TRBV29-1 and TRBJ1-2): SAVISQKPSRDICQRGTSLTIQCQVDSQVTMMFWYRQQPGQSLTLIATANQGSEATYESGFVIDKFPISRPNLTFSTLTVSNMSPEDSSIYLCSVEMTKGASHANYGYTFGSGTRLTVV.

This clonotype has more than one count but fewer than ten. The CDR3 bases are TGTGCCATCAGTGATACAGGATACTATGGCTACACCTTC. It yields the protein CAISDTGYYGYTF. The chain joins TRBV10-3 to TRBJ1-2, with TRBD1 as a possible D gene (5 bases). Trimming cost V 3 bases and J 3 bases, with 8 bases left between them. CDR1 and CDR2 (germline): ENHRY, SYGVKD. CDR3 length: 13 residues.

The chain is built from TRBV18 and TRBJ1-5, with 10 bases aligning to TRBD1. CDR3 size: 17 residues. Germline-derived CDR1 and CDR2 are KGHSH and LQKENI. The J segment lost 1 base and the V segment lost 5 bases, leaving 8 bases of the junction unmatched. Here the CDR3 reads CASSTTGGWVSNQPQHF. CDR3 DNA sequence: TGTGCCAGCTCAACGACAGGGGGCTGGGTAAGCAATCAGCCCCAGCATTTT.

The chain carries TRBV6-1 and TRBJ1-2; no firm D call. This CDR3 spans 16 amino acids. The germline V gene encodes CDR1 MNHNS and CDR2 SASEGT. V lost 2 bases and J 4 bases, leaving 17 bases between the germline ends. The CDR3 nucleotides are TGTGCCAGCAGTGAATCCGCGCGGCGGCAGCTCTATGGCTACACCTTC. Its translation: CASSESARRQLYGYTF.

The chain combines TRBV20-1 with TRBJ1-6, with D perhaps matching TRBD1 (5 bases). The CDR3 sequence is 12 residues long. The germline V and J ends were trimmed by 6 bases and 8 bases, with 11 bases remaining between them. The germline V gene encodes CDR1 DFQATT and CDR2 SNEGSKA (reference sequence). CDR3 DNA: TGCAGTGCCCAGGAAGGGGATTCACCCCTCCACTTT. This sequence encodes CSAQEGDSPLHF.

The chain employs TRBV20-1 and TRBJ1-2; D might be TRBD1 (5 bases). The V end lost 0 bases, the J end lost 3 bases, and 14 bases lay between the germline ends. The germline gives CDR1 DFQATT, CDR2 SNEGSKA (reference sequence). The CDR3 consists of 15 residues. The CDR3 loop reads CSARDVGDVDYGYTF. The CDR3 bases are TGCAGTGCTAGAGATGTAGGGGATGTGGACTATGGCTACACCTTC.

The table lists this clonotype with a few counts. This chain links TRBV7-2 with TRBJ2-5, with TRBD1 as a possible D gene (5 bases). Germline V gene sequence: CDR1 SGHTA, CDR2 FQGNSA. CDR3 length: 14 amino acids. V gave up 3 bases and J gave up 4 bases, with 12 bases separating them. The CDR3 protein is CASSFHSGRETQYF. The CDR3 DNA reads TGTGCCAGCAGCTTCCACTCAGGGCGAGAGACCCAGTACTTC. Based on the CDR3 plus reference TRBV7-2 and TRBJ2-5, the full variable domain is GAGVSQSPSNKVTEKGKDVELRCDPISGHTALYWYRQSLGQGLEFLIYFQGNSAPDKSGLPSDRFSAERTGGSVSTLTIQRTQQEDSAVYLCASSFHSGRETQYFGPGTRLLVL.

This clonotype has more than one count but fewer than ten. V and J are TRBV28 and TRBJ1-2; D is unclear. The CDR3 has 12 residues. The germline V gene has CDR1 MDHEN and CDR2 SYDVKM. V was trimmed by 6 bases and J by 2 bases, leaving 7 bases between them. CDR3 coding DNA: TGTGCCAGCAGCGTGAAAAACTATGGCTACACCTTC. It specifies CASSVKNYGYTF.

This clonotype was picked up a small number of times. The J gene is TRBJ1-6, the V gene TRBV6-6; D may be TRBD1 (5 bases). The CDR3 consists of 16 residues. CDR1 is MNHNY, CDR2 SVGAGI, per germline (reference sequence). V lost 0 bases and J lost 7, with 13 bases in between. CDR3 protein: CASSYSEGRRNSPLHF. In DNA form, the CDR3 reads TGTGCCAGCAGTTACTCGGAGGGGAGGAGGAATTCACCCCTCCACTTT.

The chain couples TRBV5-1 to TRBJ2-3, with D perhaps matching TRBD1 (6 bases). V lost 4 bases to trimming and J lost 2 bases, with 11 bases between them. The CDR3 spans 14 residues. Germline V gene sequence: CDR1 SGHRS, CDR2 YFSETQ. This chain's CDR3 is CASSTDSITDTQYF. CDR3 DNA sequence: TGCGCCAGCAGCACGGACAGCATCACAGATACGCAGTATTTT.

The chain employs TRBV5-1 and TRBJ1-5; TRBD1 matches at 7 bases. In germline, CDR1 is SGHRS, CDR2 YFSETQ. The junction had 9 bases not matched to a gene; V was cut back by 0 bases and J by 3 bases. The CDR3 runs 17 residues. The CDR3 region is CASSLGATGASNQPQHF. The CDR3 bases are TGCGCCAGCAGCTTGGGAGCTACAGGGGCGTCCAATCAGCCCCAGCATTTT. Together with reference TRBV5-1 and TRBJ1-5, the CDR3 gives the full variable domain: KAGVTQTPRYLIKTRGQQVTLSCSPISGHRSVSWYQQTPGQGLQFLFEYFSETQRNKGNFPGRFSGRQFSNSRSEMNVSTLELGDSALYLCASSLGATGASNQPQHFGDGTRLSIL.

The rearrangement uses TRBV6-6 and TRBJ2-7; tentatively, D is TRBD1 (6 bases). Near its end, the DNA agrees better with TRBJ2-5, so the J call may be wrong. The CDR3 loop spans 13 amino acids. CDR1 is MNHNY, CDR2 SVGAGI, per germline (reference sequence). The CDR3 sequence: CASSAQGEETQYF. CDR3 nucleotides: TGTGCCAGCAGTGCACAGGGAGAGGAGACCCAGTACTTC.

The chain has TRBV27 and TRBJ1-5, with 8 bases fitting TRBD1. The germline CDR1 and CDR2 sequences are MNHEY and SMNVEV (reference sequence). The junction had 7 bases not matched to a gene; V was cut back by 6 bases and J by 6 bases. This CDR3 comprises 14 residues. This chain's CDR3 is CASSPGGLSQPQHF. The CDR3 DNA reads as TGTGCCAGCAGCCCAGGGGGCTTAAGTCAGCCCCAGCATTTT.